This T cell receptor beta chain was profiled in a study of blood T cell repertoires in COVID-19 (dated by TCRdb to 2019 to 2021). Some background on the complete study: Samples covering the acute and convalescent phases of COVID-19 were provided by collaborators in the United States, Italy and Spain. The material from the prospective study consisted of cDNA or gDNA derived from T cells, B-cell-depleted T cells, or PBMCs. The dataset comprised deeply sampled blood TCRbeta repertoires from subjects exposed to, actively infected with, or recovered from COVID-19. The repertoires were made available in a free public database intended to serve as a resource for research on the immune response to SARS-CoV-2. The samples were drawn from two sources: the first 160 participants of the ongoing ImmuneRACE study, and 1,254 subjects contributed by 6 global collaborators. Sample metadata almost always included a de-identified subject ID, COVID-19 status, age in years and sex. Where HLA class I and class II types were available, the types were taken from metadata supplied by the sample provider, not from assay-based typing.

Collaborating institutions collected whole blood in K2EDTA tubes following their own protocols. For TCRbeta analysis, collaborators shipped samples as frozen whole blood, isolated PBMCs, or DNA extracted from either of those sample types. Notes on this clone: There is no known antigen for this receptor. No much larger clonotype is one base removed from it; base qualities were not supplied.

The study at large found these results: Clinical and demographic metadata were provided uncurated, with the amount varying by source and participant.

TCRbeta CDR3 regions were amplified from genomic DNA using the immunoSEQ Assay, a bias-controlled multiplex PCR. On the authors' methods: Within the assay, amplification of reference gene primers was used to estimate how many nucleated cells each sample contained. Sequence reads were collapsed and filtered to measure the absolute abundance of every unique TCRbeta CDR3 rearrangement. For each sample, productive Simpson clonality was calculated as the square root of Simpson's diversity index over productive rearrangements. TCRdb carries this immuneACCESS record with in-frame sequences only. Its versions omit some clonotypes, under half of them owing to an unresolved V gene in the studies checked, with the rest unexplained. V and J calls and clone size are those listed in that table; D and trimming were worked out from the DNA. For this sample the table gives 100,000 or so clones, of which approximately 80% were detected only once. 30% to 45% of the sample goes to the ten largest clones.

This sequence was found in a man older than 75 with acute or convalescent COVID-19. Material for sequencing was peripheral blood.

The CDR3 in this case is CASSFPRVPGELFF. The DNA sequence is TGTGCCAGCAGCTTTCCCAGGGTTCCCGGGGAGCTGTTTTTT. The sequence is built from TRBV7-2 and TRBJ2-2, and TRBD1 may be the D gene, going by 5 matching bases. A distance of 11 bases separates the germline ends of V and J, which lose 3 bases and 6 bases respectively. The CDR3 contains 14 residues, cysteine and phenylalanine counted. Just the 42-base CDR3 DNA is kept, in frame starting at base 1. The germline V gene yields SGHTA for CDR1 and FQGNSA for CDR2.